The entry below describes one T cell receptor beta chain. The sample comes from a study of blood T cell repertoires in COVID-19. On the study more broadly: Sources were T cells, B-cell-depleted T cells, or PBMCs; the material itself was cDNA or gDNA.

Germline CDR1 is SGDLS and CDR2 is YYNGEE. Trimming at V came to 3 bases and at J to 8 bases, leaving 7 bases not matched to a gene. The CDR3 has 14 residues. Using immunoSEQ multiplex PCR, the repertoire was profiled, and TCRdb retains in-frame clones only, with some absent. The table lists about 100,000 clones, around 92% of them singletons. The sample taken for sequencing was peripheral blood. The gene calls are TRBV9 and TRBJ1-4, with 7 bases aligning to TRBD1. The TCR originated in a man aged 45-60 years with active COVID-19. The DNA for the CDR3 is TGTGCCAGCAGCGGCAACAGGGGAAGCGAAAAACTGTTTTTT. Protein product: CASSGNRGSEKLFF. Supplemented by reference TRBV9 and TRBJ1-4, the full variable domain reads DSGVTQTPKHLITATGQRVTLRCSPRSGDLSVYWYQQSLDQGLQFLIQYYNGEERAKGNILERFSAQQFPDLHSELNLSSLELGDSALYFCASSGNRGSEKLFFGSGTQLSVL.